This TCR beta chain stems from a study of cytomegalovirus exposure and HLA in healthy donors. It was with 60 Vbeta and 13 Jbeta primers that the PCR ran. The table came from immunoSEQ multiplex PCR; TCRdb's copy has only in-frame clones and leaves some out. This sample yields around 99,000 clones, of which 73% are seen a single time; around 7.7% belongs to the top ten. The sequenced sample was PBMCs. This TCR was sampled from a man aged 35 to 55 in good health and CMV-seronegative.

The CDR3 loop reads CASSQGLRADTQYF. As DNA, the CDR3 is TGTGCCAGCAGCCAAGGCTTGCGGGCAGATACGCAGTATTTT. The chain uses TRBV14 and TRBJ2-3; maybe TRBD2 (5 bases). The CDR3 runs 14 residues. Germline V gene data show CDR1 as SGHDN and CDR2 as FVKESK. V was cut by 1 base and J by 4 bases, with 9 bases left in between.